Listed here are 16 T cell receptor beta chains from one sample, sequenced in a study of OX40 agonist ivuxolimab in advanced cancers. The table came from immunoSEQ multiplex PCR; TCRdb's copy has only in-frame clones and leaves some out. There are more than 10,000 clones in the sample; about 82% occur only once, and roughly 29% lies in the top ten. The source was CD4+ or CD8+ T cells sorted from blood, collected in a trial of the OX40 agonist ivuxolimab. These receptors were collected from an adult with an advanced solid tumor such as melanoma, head and neck, liver or kidney cancer.

This chain connects TRBV30 to TRBJ2-2; 10 positions match TRBD1. Germline values: CDR1 GTSNPN, CDR2 SVGIG (reference sequence). V gave up 3 bases and J gave up 3 bases; unmatched junction bases: 1. The CDR3 length is 14 residues. The CDR3 region is CAWRGTGDTGELFF. DNA for the CDR3: TGTGCCTGGAGGGGGACAGGGGACACCGGGGAGCTGTTTTTT.

The CDR3, as DNA: TGCGCCAGCAGCCAAGACAGGGCGCAAGAGACCCAGTACTTC. Its translation: CASSQDRAQETQYF. The gene calls are TRBV4-3 and TRBJ2-5; weak D call: TRBD1 (5 bases). This CDR3 is built from 14 residues. Germline V lookup: CDR1 LGHNA, CDR2 YSLEER. Deletions cut 0 bases from V and 2 bases from J, with 7 bases between.

V gene TRBV10-1 combines with J gene TRBJ2-3; 7 positions agree with TRBD1. Germline V gives CDR1 WNHNN, CDR2 SYGVQD (reference sequence). This CDR3 comprises 13 residues. The trim removed 8 bases at V and 4 bases at J, leaving 6 bases unmatched. In DNA form, the CDR3 reads TGCGCCAGCTGGAGACAGGGTGCAGATACGCAGTATTTT. Residues: CASWRQGADTQYF.

The chain combines TRBV27 with TRBJ2-5, with D maybe TRBD2 (6 bases). This CDR3 comprises 14 residues. V gave up 2 bases and J gave up 1 base, with 8 bases separating them. Germline V lookup: CDR1 MNHEY, CDR2 SMNVEV (reference sequence). The CDR3 sequence: CASSLGRLQETQYF. The CDR3 DNA sequence: TGTGCCAGCAGTTTAGGGAGGCTCCAAGAGACCCAGTACTTC.

The rearrangement uses TRBV7-4 and TRBJ2-7; D tentatively fits TRBD1 or TRBD2 (5 bases each). The germline gives CDR1 SGHVT, CDR2 SQSDAQ. The CDR3 consists of 16 residues. V dropped 3 bases and J dropped 3 bases, with 18 bases sitting between them. The CDR3 DNA follows: TGTGCCAGCAGCTTTGACAGCCTCGGACTCCACTACGAGCAGTACTTC. Translation: CASSFDSLGLHYEQYF. Full variable domain (remainder filled in from reference TRBV7-4 and TRBJ2-7): GAGVSQSPRYKVAKRGRDVALRCDSISGHVTLYWYRQTLGQGSEVLTYSQSDAQRDKSGRPSGRFSAERPERSVSTLKIQRTEQGDSAVYLCASSFDSLGLHYEQYFGPGTRLTVT.

The chain links TRBV9 to TRBJ2-3, with a weak D call TRBD2 (5 bases). The ends were cut back, 3 bases at V and 4 bases at J, with 12 bases in the middle. The germline V gene has CDR1 SGDLS and CDR2 YYNGEE. The CDR3 runs 14 residues. The CDR3 DNA is TGTGCCAGCAGCGGCAGCGGTGGCCCAGATACGCAGTATTTT. Translating gives CASSGSGGPDTQYF.

CDR3: CAISESRTGYNEQFF. The CDR3 DNA sequence: TGTGCCATCAGTGAGTCGCGGACAGGCTACAATGAGCAGTTCTTC. The rearrangement uses TRBV10-3 and TRBJ2-1, with 7 bases lining up with TRBD1. CDR1 and CDR2 from the germline V gene are ENHRY and SYGVKD. CDR3 length: 15 residues. The V gene end was trimmed by 0 bases and the J gene end by 3 bases; junction bases not matched to a gene: 2.

This sequence joins TRBV25-1 and TRBJ2-2, with D tentatively TRBD2 (5 bases). Germline V gene lookup returns CDR1 MGHDK and CDR2 SYGVNS. Between the trimmed V and J ends, which lost 5 bases and 4 bases, there was a span of 14 bases. This CDR3 comprises 15 residues. The CDR3, as DNA: TGTGCCAGCAGTCCAGGAGGATTTCTCACCGGGGAGCTGTTTTTT. Amino acid sequence: CASSPGGFLTGELFF.

The CDR3 DNA sequence: TGTGCCAGCAGTTACCTAGCGGACTACAATGAGCAGTTCTTC. Protein: CASSYLADYNEQFF. The chain employs TRBV6-5 and TRBJ2-1; 7 bases map to TRBD2. Germline V gene data show CDR1 as MNHEY and CDR2 as SVGAGI. V lost 2 bases to trimming and J lost 3 bases; unmatched junction nucleotides: 1. This CDR3 has 14 amino acids.

V gene TRBV27 combines with J gene TRBJ1-4; D call uncertain. V was cut by 5 bases and J by 0 bases, with 22 bases left in between. This CDR3 spans 19 amino acids. The germline gives CDR1 MNHEY, CDR2 SMNVEV (reference sequence). The CDR3 DNA follows: TGTGCCAGCAGTCCGGATCCACCGGGAGTTTTTGCAACTAATGAAAAACTGTTTTTT. Protein sequence: CASSPDPPGVFATNEKLFF.

CDR3 protein: CASSSTHQGANTEAFF. Written as DNA, the CDR3 is TGCGCCAGCAGCTCGACCCACCAAGGGGCGAACACTGAAGCTTTCTTT. V gene TRBV5-1 combines with J gene TRBJ1-1, with D possibly being TRBD1 (5 bases). Per the germline V gene, CDR1 is SGHRS and CDR2 is YFSETQ. This CDR3 region has 16 residues. The V end was cut by 3 bases, the J end by 1 base, with 16 bases between. Looking up the rest from reference TRBV5-1 and TRBJ1-1 gives the full variable domain: KAGVTQTPRYLIKTRGQQVTLSCSPISGHRSVSWYQQTPGQGLQFLFEYFSETQRNKGNFPGRFSGRQFSNSRSEMNVSTLELGDSALYLCASSSTHQGANTEAFFGQGTRLTVV.

The chain carries TRBV10-2 and TRBJ2-2, with a weak D call TRBD2 (5 bases). The CDR3 runs to 13 residues. Deletions cut 2 bases from V and 6 bases from J, with 7 bases between. CDR1 is WSHSY, CDR2 SAAADI, per germline. The DNA of the CDR3 is TGCGCCAGCAGTGAGACCGGGGCCGGGGAGCTGTTTTTT. This translates into CASSETGAGELFF.

The genes are TRBV7-9 and TRBJ2-3; D is uncertain. This CDR3 has 16 residues. Germline V gives CDR1 SEHNR, CDR2 FQNEAQ (reference sequence). Trimming cost V 4 bases and J 4 bases, with 18 bases left between them. Here the CDR3 reads CASSSLPGLVADTQYF. CDR3 DNA: TGTGCCAGCAGCTCCCTACCGGGCCTCGTCGCAGATACGCAGTATTTT. Supplemented by reference TRBV7-9 and TRBJ2-3, the full variable domain reads DTGVSQNPRHKITKRGQNVTFRCDPISEHNRLYWYRQTLGQGPEFLTYFQNEAQLEKSRLLSDRFSAERPKGSFSTLEIQRTEQGDSAMYLCASSSLPGLVADTQYFGPGTRLTVL.

The CDR3: CASSLLGRTYEQYF. The CDR3 DNA reads as TGTGCCAGCAGCTTACTAGGACGGACCTACGAGCAGTACTTC. The V gene is TRBV7-9, the J gene TRBJ2-7; D gene uncertain. Per the germline V gene, CDR1 is SEHNR and CDR2 is FQNEAQ (reference sequence). CDR3 size: 14 residues. Between the trimmed V and J ends, which lost 2 bases and 2 bases, there was a span of 10 bases.

This rearrangement joins TRBV19 to TRBJ2-1; 9 bases are a match to TRBD2. Losses at the gene ends were 4 bases for V and 12 bases for J; bases not matched to a gene: 7. Germline V lookup: CDR1 LNHDA, CDR2 SQIVND (reference sequence). The CDR3 loop spans 13 amino acids. In DNA form, the CDR3 reads TGTGCCAGTAGTAACCCGGGACTAGCTGTGCAGTTCTTC. It specifies CASSNPGLAVQFF.

This chain connects TRBV28 to TRBJ2-2, with 10 bases that match TRBD1. CDR3 length: 15 amino acids. V dropped 6 bases and J dropped 6; count of bases not matched to a gene: 7. CDR1 is MDHEN and CDR2 is SYDVKM in the germline V gene. CDR3 coding DNA: TGTGCCAGCAGGGCGGACAGGGGGAATTCCGGGGAGCTGTTTTTT. It yields the protein CASRADRGNSGELFF.